This TCR beta chain comes out of a study of cytotoxic CD8 clonotypes in ibrutinib-treated CLL. As for the study in general: Included were about a dozen relapsed/refractory and 15 treatment-naive patients, of whom 17 were IGHV unmutated.

The study's findings and limits: Stable or contracted on treatment, public clonotypes were also uncommon. Sustained-remission and progressing patients had different sampling times.

TCRdb keeps only in-frame clones here, not all; method: immunoSEQ multiplex PCR. The table shows fewer than 90,000 clones, with around 84% occurring only once. A remark on this clone: Its specificity is not known.

The V gene lost 1 base and the J gene lost 3 bases, with 16 bases spanning the gap. Germline V CDR1 and CDR2: SGHNT, YENEEA. CDR3 length: 16 amino acids. This sample comprised PBMCs, obtained before ibrutinib treatment. V gene TRBV11-3 combines with J gene TRBJ2-7; no clear D. The TCR originated in a human donor with chronic lymphocytic leukemia. CDR3 DNA sequence: TGTGCCAGCAGCTTAGTGGGAAATCTGCAACGCTACGAGCAGTACTTC. Translating gives CASSLVGNLQRYEQYF.